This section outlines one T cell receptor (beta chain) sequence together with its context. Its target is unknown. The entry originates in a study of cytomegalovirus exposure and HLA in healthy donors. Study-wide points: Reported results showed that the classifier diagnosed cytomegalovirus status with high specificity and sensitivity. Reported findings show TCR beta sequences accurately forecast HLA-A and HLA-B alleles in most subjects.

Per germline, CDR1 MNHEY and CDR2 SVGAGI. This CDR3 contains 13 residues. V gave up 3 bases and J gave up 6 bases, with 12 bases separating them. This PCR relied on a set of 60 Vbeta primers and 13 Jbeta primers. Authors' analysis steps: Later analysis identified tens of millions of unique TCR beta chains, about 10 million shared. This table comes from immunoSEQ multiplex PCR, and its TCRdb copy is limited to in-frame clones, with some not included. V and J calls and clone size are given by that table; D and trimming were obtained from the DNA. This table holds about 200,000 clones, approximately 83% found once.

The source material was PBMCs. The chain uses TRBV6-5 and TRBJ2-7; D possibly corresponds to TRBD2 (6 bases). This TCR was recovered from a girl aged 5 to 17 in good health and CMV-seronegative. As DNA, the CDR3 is TGTGCCAGCAGTTATGTGGGGGGAAGCGAGCAGTACTTC. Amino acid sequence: CASSYVGGSEQYF.